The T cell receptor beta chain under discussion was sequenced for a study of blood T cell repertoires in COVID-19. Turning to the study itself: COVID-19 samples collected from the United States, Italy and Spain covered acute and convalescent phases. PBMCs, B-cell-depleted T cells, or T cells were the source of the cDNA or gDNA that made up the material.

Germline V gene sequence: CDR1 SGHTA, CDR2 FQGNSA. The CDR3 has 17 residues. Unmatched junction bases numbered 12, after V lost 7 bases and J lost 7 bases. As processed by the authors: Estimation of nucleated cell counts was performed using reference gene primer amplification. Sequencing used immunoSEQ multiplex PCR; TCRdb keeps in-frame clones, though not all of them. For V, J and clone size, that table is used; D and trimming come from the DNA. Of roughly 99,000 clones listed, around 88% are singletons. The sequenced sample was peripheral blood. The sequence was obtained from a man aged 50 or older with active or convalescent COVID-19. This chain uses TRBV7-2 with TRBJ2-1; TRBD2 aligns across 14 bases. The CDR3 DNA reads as TGTGCCAGCACCCCCGGGACTAGCGGGAGCGTTGAGAATGAGCAGTTCTTC. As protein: CASTPGTSGSVENEQFF. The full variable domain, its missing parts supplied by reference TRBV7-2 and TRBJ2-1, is GAGVSQSPSNKVTEKGKDVELRCDPISGHTALYWYRQSLGQGLEFLIYFQGNSAPDKSGLPSDRFSAERTGGSVSTLTIQRTQQEDSAVYLCASTPGTSGSVENEQFFGPGTRLTVL.